Each of the 13 T cell receptor beta chains below was sequenced from the same sample in a study of CD8+ T cells in alopecia areata. Extracted RNA was reverse transcribed into cDNA, the sequencing template. TCRdb's table, derived via immunoSEQ multiplex PCR, lists solely in-frame clones and lacks some. The sample lists 150,000 to 200,000 clones; 50% to 70% were seen once. The sample consisted of CD4+ T cells sorted from blood, taken at week 0. The source of these receptors is a human donor with alopecia areata.

A single count supports this clone. This chain connects TRBV5-1 to TRBJ1-1; D possibly corresponds to TRBD1 (5 bases). This CDR3 is built from 15 residues. From germline, CDR1 is SGHRS and CDR2 YFSETQ. Trimming shortened V by 0 bases and J by 1 base, and 10 bases separated the two germline ends. CDR3 sequence (DNA): TGCGCCAGCAGCTTGGCCACCCAGGGGAACACTGAAGCTTTCTTT. Amino acids: CASSLATQGNTEAFF.

This clone was counted between two and nine times. This CDR3 is also generated by other DNA sequences in the sample. The chain has TRBV29-1 and TRBJ2-5; D possibly uses TRBD1 or TRBD2 (5 bases each). Trimming removed 6 bases from V and 3 bases from J, with 14 bases in between. The CDR3 sequence is 13 residues long. CDR1 and CDR2 from the germline V gene are SQVTM and ANQGSEA. The CDR3 DNA reads as TGCAGCGTGGCTGGGACGGGGAAAGAGACCCAGTACTTC. Protein product: CSVAGTGKETQYF.

V usage is TRBV30 and J usage is TRBJ1-6; D gene uncertain. Trimming shortened V by 0 bases and J by 5 bases, and 2 bases separated the two germline ends. The CDR3 is 12 amino acids. Germline CDR1 and CDR2: GTSNPN and SVGIG (reference sequence). Here the CDR3 DNA reads TGTGCCTGGAGTGTAAATAATTCACCCCTCCACTTT. Protein: CAWSVNNSPLHF.

This clone was observed a handful of times. V and J are TRBV4-1 and TRBJ2-2; 7 bases agree with TRBD2. In germline, CDR1 is MGHRA, CDR2 YSYEKL. This CDR3 contains 16 residues. J gave up 7 bases and V 3 bases, and 11 bases lay outside the gene matches. The CDR3 DNA sequence: TGCGCCAGCAGCCACCCTGGACGGGGGGAGAACGGGGAGCTGTTTTTT. Translation gives CASSHPGRGENGELFF.

The chain carries TRBV19 and TRBJ2-1; possibly TRBD2 for D (5 bases). CDR1 is LNHDA, CDR2 SQIVND, per germline (reference sequence). This CDR3 is built from 15 residues. V was trimmed by 2 bases and J by 10 bases, leaving 18 bases between them. The CDR3 DNA reads TGTGCCAGTAGTATATCCACGGGGTTAAGTGGGGAGCAGTTCTTC. Its protein product is CASSISTGLSGEQFF.

This clone was observed a few times. The chain recombines TRBV29-1 with TRBJ2-3; TRBD2 matches at 10 bases. Losses at the gene ends were 6 bases for V and 7 bases for J; bases not matched to a gene: 7. CDR1 and CDR2 (germline): SQVTM, ANQGSEA. The CDR3 contains 13 residues. The CDR3 spells CSVLGLAKNTQYF. CDR3 DNA sequence: TGCAGCGTCTTGGGACTAGCGAAGAATACGCAGTATTTT.

This clone was found a few times. This rearrangement joins TRBV19 to TRBJ2-1; TRBD1 agrees at 7 bases. The ends lost 6 bases at V and 2 bases at J; junction bases unmatched: 7. The CDR3 spans 15 residues. CDR1 is LNHDA, CDR2 SQIVND, per germline (reference sequence). CDR3: CASSPDRDPYNEQFF. The CDR3 bases are TGTGCCAGTAGCCCAGACAGGGACCCCTACAATGAGCAGTTCTTC.

This rearrangement joins TRBV29-1 to TRBJ2-2, with 7 bases identical to TRBD1. The ends lost 6 bases at V and 6 bases at J; junction bases unmatched: 7. From germline, CDR1 is SQVTM and CDR2 ANQGSEA. The CDR3 covers 13 residues. This chain's CDR3 is CSVRTGGAGELFF. CDR3 sequence (DNA): TGCAGCGTAAGGACAGGCGGCGCCGGGGAGCTGTTTTTT.

V is TRBV30 and J is TRBJ1-2, with TRBD1 identical over 7 bases. Unmatched junction bases numbered 4, after V lost 2 bases and J lost 7 bases. This CDR3 is built from 12 residues. Per germline, CDR1 GTSNPN and CDR2 SVGIG (reference sequence). CDR3 loop: CAWSYDRVGYTF. In DNA, the CDR3 is TGTGCCTGGAGTTACGACAGGGTTGGCTACACCTTC.

This rearrangement joins TRBV19 to TRBJ2-7, with 7 bases fitting TRBD1. V lost 10 bases, J lost 2 bases, and 5 bases stayed unmatched. Germline V CDR1 and CDR2: LNHDA, SQIVND (reference sequence). The CDR3 is 12 residues long. DNA of the CDR3: TGTGCCACCCAGGGACAGACCTACGAGCAGTACTTC. Protein: CATQGQTYEQYF.

This clone was counted a few times. The chain recombines TRBV14 with TRBJ1-1; D is unclear. Germline CDR1 SGHDN, CDR2 FVKESK. The CDR3 loop spans 13 amino acids. V was shortened by 5 bases and J by 1 base, with 8 bases between the two germline ends. CDR3 loop: CASSARRNTEAFF. The CDR3 DNA reads TGTGCCAGCAGCGCTCGACGGAACACTGAAGCTTTCTTT.

As concerns this clone: In the same sample, other DNA sequences code for this CDR3. The chain carries TRBV30 and TRBJ2-6; possibly TRBD1 or TRBD2 for D (5 bases each). From germline, CDR1 is GTSNPN and CDR2 SVGIG (reference sequence). The CDR3 runs to 14 residues. Trimming stripped 5 bases from V and 1 base from J, with 9 bases between. This chain's CDR3 is CAWSRGSGANVLTF. CDR3 DNA: TGTGCCTGGTCGAGGGGATCTGGGGCCAACGTCCTGACTTTC.

Remarks on this clone: This same CDR3 is encoded by further DNA sequences in the sample. The rearrangement links TRBV30 to TRBJ2-1, with D possibly being TRBD2 (6 bases). This CDR3 is built from 13 residues. Germline assignment: CDR1 GTSNPN and CDR2 SVGIG (reference sequence). V was pared by 5 bases and J by 0 bases, with 8 bases between. The CDR3 sequence: CAWSGSSYNEQFF. CDR3 DNA: TGTGCCTGGTCCGGGAGCTCCTACAATGAGCAGTTCTTC.